The clone carrying this T cell receptor beta chain was counted between two and nine times. The V segment lost 1 base and the J segment 2 bases; nucleotides outside the gene matches: 11. Per the germline V gene, CDR1 is MGHRA and CDR2 is YSYEKL. This CDR3 has 19 amino acids. This sample is part of a study of T-cell reconstitution after alpha-beta-depleted transplantation in children. Molecular barcoding with unique molecular identifiers was used for the TCRbeta library. TCRdb re-called the PCR reads through MiXCR, storing one row per CDR3 protein. The sample has some 550,000 distinct CDR3 sequences, roughly 18% seen once.

The V and J genes are TRBV4-1 and TRBJ2-3; 11 bases are shared with TRBD2. The origin of this receptor is a human donor who donated a stem cell graft to a child with acute lymphoblastic leukemia. Here the sequenced sample was PBMCs from the stem cell graft donor, taken from the stem cell graft. In nucleotides, the CDR3 is TGCGCCAGCAGCCAAGCATCTAGCGGGAGGCCCCCGAACACAGATACGCAGTATTTT. Its protein is CASSQASSGRPPNTDTQYF.